The rows below give T cell receptor beta chains drawn from one sample of a study of vaccination effects on CD4 cells after COVID-19. Data came from immunoSEQ multiplex PCR; TCRdb stores just in-frame clones and leaves some out. In the table there are about 15,000 clones, 65% to 80% of which are singletons. What these receptors recognize is not known. The specimen was CD4+ T cells from PBMCs cultured with HCoV-NL63 spike peptides, collected after COVID-19 vaccination. The receptor source for this set is a human donor who had a prior SARS-CoV-2 infection. CDR3s include the opening cysteine and the closing phenylalanine or tryptophan. Each record gives: CDR3 protein, CDR3 DNA, V gene, J gene, clone size, D gene. A D gene is named only where the DNA matches it firmly. The size field is filled for only some rows; it gives once, few, many or a size class.

CDR3 protein: CASSFTGPNTEAFF; CDR3 DNA: TGCGCCAGCAGCTTCACCGGACCGAACACTGAAGCTTTCTTT; V gene: TRBV5-1; J gene: TRBJ1-1; clone size: -; D gene: -
CDR3 protein: CASPKRGLAVQETQYF; CDR3 DNA: TGTGCCTCCCCTAAGAGAGGACTAGCGGTCCAAGAGACCCAGTACTTC; V gene: TRBV2; J gene: TRBJ2-5; clone size: -; D gene: TRBD2
CDR3 protein: CATSLGGKEGQYF; CDR3 DNA: TGTGCCACCAGTCTTGGGGGCAAAGAGGGGCAGTACTTC; V gene: TRBV24-1; J gene: TRBJ2-7; clone size: -; D gene: -
CDR3 protein: CASRPGLAGRNEQYF; CDR3 DNA: TGCGCCAGCAGACCCGGACTAGCGGGACGGAACGAGCAGTACTTC; V gene: TRBV4-1; J gene: TRBJ2-7; clone size: hyperexpanded; D gene: TRBD2
CDR3 protein: CASSARVEESNQPQHF; CDR3 DNA: TGTGCCAGCAGCGCCAGGGTAGAAGAAAGCAATCAGCCCCAGCATTTT; V gene: TRBV21-1; J gene: TRBJ1-5; clone size: -; D gene: -
CDR3 protein: CASSLFGLTDTQYF; CDR3 DNA: TGTGCCAGCAGCTTGTTCGGACTCACAGATACGCAGTATTTT; V gene: TRBV7-9; J gene: TRBJ2-3; clone size: few; D gene: -
CDR3 protein: CASSYEGYEQYF; CDR3 DNA: TGTGCCAGCAGTTACGAGGGATACGAGCAGTACTTC; V gene: TRBV6-5; J gene: TRBJ2-7; clone size: once; D gene: -
CDR3 protein: CASSRAVVYEQYF; CDR3 DNA: TGTGCCAGCAGCAGGGCGGTCGTGTACGAGCAGTACTTC; V gene: TRBV5-6; J gene: TRBJ2-7; clone size: -; D gene: -
CDR3 protein: CSASGTGIGYEQYF; CDR3 DNA: TGCAGTGCCAGTGGTACAGGGATAGGATACGAGCAGTACTTC; V gene: TRBV20-1; J gene: TRBJ2-7; clone size: -; D gene: -
CDR3 protein: CASSLTSGTGELFF; CDR3 DNA: TGTGCCAGCTCACTGACTAGCGGCACCGGGGAGCTGTTTTTT; V gene: TRBV18; J gene: TRBJ2-2; clone size: -; D gene: TRBD2
CDR3 protein: CASRLTSEETQYF; CDR3 DNA: TGTGCAAGTCGCTTAACGTCGGAAGAGACCCAGTACTTC; V gene: TRBV12-2; J gene: TRBJ2-5; clone size: -; D gene: -
CDR3 protein: CASSPLVVAASGDLYEQYF; CDR3 DNA: TGTGCCAGCTCACCACTGGTGGTCGCGGCTAGCGGGGATCTTTACGAGCAGTACTTC; V gene: TRBV18; J gene: TRBJ2-7; clone size: -; D gene: TRBD2
CDR3 protein: CASIGTGGRGYTF; CDR3 DNA: TGTGCCAGCATTGGGACAGGGGGTCGGGGCTACACCTTC; V gene: TRBV2; J gene: TRBJ1-2; clone size: -; D gene: TRBD1
CDR3 protein: CASSQQSDYQETQYF; CDR3 DNA: TGTGCCAGCAGCCAGCAATCGGACTACCAAGAGACCCAGTACTTC; V gene: TRBV3-1/TRBV3-2; J gene: TRBJ2-5; clone size: -; D gene: -
CDR3 protein: CASSPGAGVPFF; CDR3 DNA: TGTGCCAGCAGCCCAGGGGCCGGGGTCCCGTTCTTC; V gene: TRBV7-3; J gene: TRBJ2-1; clone size: few; D gene: -
CDR3 protein: CASSLAHDQPQHF; CDR3 DNA: TGTGCCAGCAGCTTAGCTCATGACCAGCCCCAGCATTTT; V gene: TRBV11-2; J gene: TRBJ1-5; clone size: -; D gene: -
CDR3 protein: CASRTGAGRELFF; CDR3 DNA: TGTGCCAGCAGAACGGGCGCGGGCCGGGAGCTGTTTTTT; V gene: TRBV6-5; J gene: TRBJ2-2; clone size: -; D gene: -
CDR3 protein: CASSLRATGFQGTGQETQYF; CDR3 DNA: TGCGCCAGCAGCCTCAGGGCCACGGGTTTCCAGGGCACGGGTCAAGAGACCCAGTACTTC; V gene: TRBV4-1; J gene: TRBJ2-5; clone size: -; D gene: -
CDR3 protein: CASSPTGGYGYTF; CDR3 DNA: TGTGCCAGCAGCCCCACAGGGGGCTATGGCTACACCTTC; V gene: TRBV7-3; J gene: TRBJ1-2; clone size: -; D gene: TRBD1
CDR3 protein: CASSQDPRYGLQPQHF; CDR3 DNA: TGCGCCAGCAGCCAAGATCCCAGGTATGGGTTGCAGCCCCAGCATTTT; V gene: TRBV4-1; J gene: TRBJ1-5; clone size: -; D gene: -
CDR3 protein: CASSLSYIGSSGANVLTF; CDR3 DNA: TGTGCCAGCAGCTTAAGCTACATAGGCAGCTCTGGGGCCAACGTCCTGACTTTC; V gene: TRBV7-3; J gene: TRBJ2-6; clone size: -; D gene: -
CDR3 protein: CASSLASRVDTQYF; CDR3 DNA: TGCGCCAGCAGCTTGGCTTCTAGGGTAGATACGCAGTATTTT; V gene: TRBV5-1; J gene: TRBJ2-3; clone size: -; D gene: -
CDR3 protein: CASSLGWVGGSSYEQYF; CDR3 DNA: TGTGCCAGCAGCTTAGGGTGGGTAGGGGGGAGCTCCTACGAGCAGTACTTC; V gene: TRBV7-9; J gene: TRBJ2-7; clone size: -; D gene: -
CDR3 protein: CASSFGRETQYF; CDR3 DNA: TGTGCCAGCAGCTTCGGTAGAGAGACCCAGTACTTC; V gene: TRBV5-6; J gene: TRBJ2-5; clone size: -; D gene: -
CDR3 protein: CASSLVVGGRRGYTF; CDR3 DNA: TGTGCCAGCAGCTTGGTCGTAGGGGGGCGCAGGGGCTACACCTTC; V gene: TRBV5-4; J gene: TRBJ1-2; clone size: -; D gene: -
CDR3 protein: CASTRFKAVQETQYF; CDR3 DNA: TGTGCCAGCACCCGATTTAAGGCGGTTCAAGAGACCCAGTACTTC; V gene: TRBV7-3; J gene: TRBJ2-5; clone size: once; D gene: -
CDR3 protein: CASSYKEGANEKLFF; CDR3 DNA: TGTGCCAGCAGTTATAAGGAGGGAGCTAATGAAAAACTGTTTTTT; V gene: TRBV6-5; J gene: TRBJ1-4; clone size: once; D gene: -
CDR3 protein: CASSWGLAESYEQYF; CDR3 DNA: TGTGCCAGCAGCTGGGGACTAGCGGAGTCCTACGAGCAGTACTTC; V gene: TRBV5-5; J gene: TRBJ2-7; clone size: -; D gene: TRBD2
CDR3 protein: CASSHGTSGSGELFF; CDR3 DNA: TGTGCCAGCAGCCACGGGACTAGCGGGAGCGGGGAGCTGTTTTTT; V gene: TRBV11-3; J gene: TRBJ2-2; clone size: -; D gene: TRBD2
CDR3 protein: CASSLVVAGSLDEQYF; CDR3 DNA: TGTGCCAGCAGCTTGGTTGTAGCGGGAAGTCTGGACGAGCAGTACTTC; V gene: TRBV5-6; J gene: TRBJ2-7; clone size: once; D gene: TRBD2
CDR3 protein: CASSPSGMGGNAPTQYF; CDR3 DNA: TGTGCCAGCAGCCCAAGTGGGATGGGCGGGAACGCTCCTACGCAGTATTTT; V gene: TRBV4-2; J gene: TRBJ2-3; clone size: -; D gene: -
CDR3 protein: CASRVVGQTQYF; CDR3 DNA: TGTGCCAGCAGGGTCGTTGGTCAGACCCAGTACTTC; V gene: TRBV2; J gene: TRBJ2-5; clone size: -; D gene: -
CDR3 protein: CASSESKLVTGNTIYF; CDR3 DNA: TGTGCCAGCAGTGAATCGAAATTAGTGACTGGTAACACCATATATTTT; V gene: TRBV6-4; J gene: TRBJ1-3; clone size: -; D gene: -
CDR3 protein: CASSFSPGAGLLETQYF; CDR3 DNA: TGTGCCAGCAGTTTCAGCCCCGGAGCGGGTCTATTGGAGACCCAGTACTTC; V gene: TRBV27; J gene: TRBJ2-5; clone size: few; D gene: -
CDR3 protein: CASSLRGGYEQYF; CDR3 DNA: TGTGCCAGCAGCTTGCGCGGGGGATACGAGCAGTACTTC; V gene: TRBV5-4; J gene: TRBJ2-7; clone size: -; D gene: TRBD2
CDR3 protein: CASSQVFPGVGIQPQHF; CDR3 DNA: TGTGCCAGCAGCCAAGTATTCCCAGGTGTTGGAATTCAGCCCCAGCATTTT; V gene: TRBV4-2; J gene: TRBJ1-5; clone size: -; D gene: -
CDR3 protein: CASSFRMGGPVEQYF; CDR3 DNA: TGTGCCAGCAGCTTTAGGATGGGGGGCCCTGTCGAGCAGTACTTC; V gene: TRBV7-3; J gene: TRBJ2-7; clone size: -; D gene: -
CDR3 protein: CASSLRTGNLRNQPQHF; CDR3 DNA: TGCGCCAGCAGCCTGCGAACAGGGAACCTTAGGAATCAGCCCCAGCATTTT; V gene: TRBV4-1; J gene: TRBJ1-5; clone size: -; D gene: -
CDR3 protein: CASSSHRDSNSPLHF; CDR3 DNA: TGTGCCAGCAGTTCCCACCGGGACAGTAATTCACCCCTCCACTTT; V gene: TRBV2; J gene: TRBJ1-6; clone size: -; D gene: TRBD1
CDR3 protein: CASISDGRSSYNEQFF; CDR3 DNA: TGTGCCAGCATCTCGGACGGAAGAAGCTCCTACAATGAGCAGTTCTTC; V gene: TRBV2; J gene: TRBJ2-1; clone size: -; D gene: -
CDR3 protein: CASSVAGSSNYNEQFF; CDR3 DNA: TGTGCCAGCAGCGTAGCTGGCAGTTCCAACTACAATGAGCAGTTCTTC; V gene: TRBV9; J gene: TRBJ2-1; clone size: -; D gene: -
CDR3 protein: CASNGRRGYNEQFF; CDR3 DNA: TGTGCCAGCAATGGTCGGCGCGGCTACAATGAGCAGTTCTTC; V gene: TRBV25-1; J gene: TRBJ2-1; clone size: few; D gene: -
CDR3 protein: CASSPVGSKETQYF; CDR3 DNA: TGTGCCAGCTCACCAGTGGGGTCTAAAGAGACCCAGTACTTC; V gene: TRBV18; J gene: TRBJ2-5; clone size: few; D gene: -
CDR3 protein: CASSLNWAGETQYF; CDR3 DNA: TGTGCCAGCTCATTAAACTGGGCCGGGGAGACCCAGTACTTC; V gene: TRBV18; J gene: TRBJ2-5; clone size: -; D gene: -
CDR3 protein: CASSSDRGYRYF; CDR3 DNA: TGTGCCAGCAGCTCCGACAGGGGGTATCGGTATTTT; V gene: TRBV11-3; J gene: TRBJ2-3; clone size: -; D gene: TRBD1
CDR3 protein: CASSERLRQAGNEQFF; CDR3 DNA: TGTGCCAGCAGTGAAAGGCTTCGGCAGGCGGGCAATGAGCAGTTCTTC; V gene: TRBV6-1; J gene: TRBJ2-1; clone size: -; D gene: -
CDR3 protein: CAISDGGNHYEQYF; CDR3 DNA: TGTGCCATCAGTGATGGGGGCAACCATTACGAGCAGTACTTC; V gene: TRBV10-3; J gene: TRBJ2-7; clone size: -; D gene: -
CDR3 protein: CASSLPGLAGGPNEQYF; CDR3 DNA: TGTGCCAGCAGCCTACCGGGACTAGCGGGAGGGCCTAACGAGCAGTACTTC; V gene: TRBV5-5; J gene: TRBJ2-7; clone size: -; D gene: TRBD2
CDR3 protein: CAWSRLPIYEQYF; CDR3 DNA: TGTGCCTGGAGTAGACTGCCTATATACGAGCAGTACTTC; V gene: TRBV30; J gene: TRBJ2-7; clone size: -; D gene: -
CDR3 protein: CAISETQQGALLNTEAFF; CDR3 DNA: TGTGCCATCAGTGAGACCCAACAGGGGGCGCTTTTAAACACTGAAGCTTTCTTT; V gene: TRBV10-3; J gene: TRBJ1-1; clone size: -; D gene: TRBD1
CDR3 protein: CASSQEMWDSESYEQYF; CDR3 DNA: TGCGCCAGCAGCCAAGAGATGTGGGACTCCGAATCCTACGAGCAGTACTTC; V gene: TRBV4-3; J gene: TRBJ2-7; clone size: -; D gene: -
CDR3 protein: CATSRAELETQYF; CDR3 DNA: TGTGCCACCAGCAGAGCGGAGCTGGAGACCCAGTACTTC; V gene: TRBV15; J gene: TRBJ2-5; clone size: -; D gene: -